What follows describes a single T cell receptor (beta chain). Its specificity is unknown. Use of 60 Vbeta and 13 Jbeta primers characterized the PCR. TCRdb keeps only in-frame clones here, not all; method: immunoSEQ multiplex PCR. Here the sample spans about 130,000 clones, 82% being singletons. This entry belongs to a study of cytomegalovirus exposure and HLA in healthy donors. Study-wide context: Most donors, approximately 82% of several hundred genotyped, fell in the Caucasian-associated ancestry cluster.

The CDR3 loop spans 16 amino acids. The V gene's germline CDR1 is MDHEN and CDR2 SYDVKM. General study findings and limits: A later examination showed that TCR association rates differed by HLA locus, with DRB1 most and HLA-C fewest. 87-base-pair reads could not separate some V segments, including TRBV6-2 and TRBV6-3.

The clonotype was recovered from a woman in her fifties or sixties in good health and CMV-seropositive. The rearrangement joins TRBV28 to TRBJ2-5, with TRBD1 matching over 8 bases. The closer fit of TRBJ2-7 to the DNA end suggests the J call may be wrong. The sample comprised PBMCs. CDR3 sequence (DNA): TGTGCCAGCAGTTTGGTGACGGGACAGGACCCTTACGAGCAGTACTTC. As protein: CASSLVTGQDPYEQYF.